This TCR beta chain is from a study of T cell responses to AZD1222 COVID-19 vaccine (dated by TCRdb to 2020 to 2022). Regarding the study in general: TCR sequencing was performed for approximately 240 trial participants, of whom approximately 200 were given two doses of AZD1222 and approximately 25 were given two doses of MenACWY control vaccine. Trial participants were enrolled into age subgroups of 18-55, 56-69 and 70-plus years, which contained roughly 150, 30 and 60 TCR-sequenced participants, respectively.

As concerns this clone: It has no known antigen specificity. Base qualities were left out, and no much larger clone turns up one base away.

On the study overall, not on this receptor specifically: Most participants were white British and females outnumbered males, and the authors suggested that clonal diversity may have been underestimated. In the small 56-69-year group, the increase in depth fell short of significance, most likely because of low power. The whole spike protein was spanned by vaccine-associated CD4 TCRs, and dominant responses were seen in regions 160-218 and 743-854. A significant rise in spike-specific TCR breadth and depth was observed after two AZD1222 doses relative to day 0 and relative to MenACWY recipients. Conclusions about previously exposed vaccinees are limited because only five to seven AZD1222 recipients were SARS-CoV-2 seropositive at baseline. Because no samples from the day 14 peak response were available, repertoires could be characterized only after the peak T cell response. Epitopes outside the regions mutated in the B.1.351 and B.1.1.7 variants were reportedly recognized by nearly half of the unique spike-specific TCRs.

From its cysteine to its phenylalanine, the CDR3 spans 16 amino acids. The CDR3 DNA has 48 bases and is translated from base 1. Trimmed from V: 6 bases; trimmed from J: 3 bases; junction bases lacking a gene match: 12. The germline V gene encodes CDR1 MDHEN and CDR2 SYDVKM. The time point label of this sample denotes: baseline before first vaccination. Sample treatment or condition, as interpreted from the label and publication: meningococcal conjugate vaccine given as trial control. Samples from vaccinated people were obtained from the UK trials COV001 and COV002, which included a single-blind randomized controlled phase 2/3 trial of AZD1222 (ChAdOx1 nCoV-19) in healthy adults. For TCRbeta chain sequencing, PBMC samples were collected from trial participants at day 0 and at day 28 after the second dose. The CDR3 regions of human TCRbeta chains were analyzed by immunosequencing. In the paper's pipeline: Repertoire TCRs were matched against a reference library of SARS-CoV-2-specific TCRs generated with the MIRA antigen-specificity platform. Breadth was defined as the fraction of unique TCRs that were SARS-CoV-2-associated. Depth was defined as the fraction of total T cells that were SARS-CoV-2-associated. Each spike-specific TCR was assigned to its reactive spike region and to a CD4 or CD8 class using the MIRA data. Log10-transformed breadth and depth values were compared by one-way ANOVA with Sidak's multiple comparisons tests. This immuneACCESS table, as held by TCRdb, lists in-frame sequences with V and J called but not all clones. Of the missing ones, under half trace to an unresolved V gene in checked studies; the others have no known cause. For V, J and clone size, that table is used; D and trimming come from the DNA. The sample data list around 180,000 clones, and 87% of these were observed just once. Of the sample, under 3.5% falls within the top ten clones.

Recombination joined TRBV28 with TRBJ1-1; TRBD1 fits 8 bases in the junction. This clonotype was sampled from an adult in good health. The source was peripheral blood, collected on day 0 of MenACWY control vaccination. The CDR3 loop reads CASSPDRGGKDTEAFF. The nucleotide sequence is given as TGTGCCAGCAGCCCAGACAGGGGCGGGAAAGACACTGAAGCTTTCTTT.